The source of this T cell receptor beta chain is a study of OX40 agonist ivuxolimab in advanced cancers. Overall study findings and caveats: Mean expanded clone counts were higher in CD8+ than CD4+ T cells.

Produced via immunoSEQ multiplex PCR; TCRdb's table is partial and in-frame only. The repertoire consists of roughly 34,000 clones, with about four fifths occurring once and the leading ten covering around 12%. On this clone: Its specificity is unknown.

CDR3 length equals 11 residues. Germline assignment: CDR1 MNHEY and CDR2 SMNVEV (reference sequence). Trimming removed 5 bases at V and 3 bases at J, with 5 bases between. The material was CD4+ or CD8+ T cells sorted from blood, obtained in a trial of the OX40 agonist ivuxolimab. This sequence originates from an adult with an advanced solid tumor such as melanoma, head and neck, liver or kidney cancer. The chain recombines TRBV27 with TRBJ2-7; D unclear. The CDR3: CASSHGYEQYF. In DNA, the CDR3 is TGTGCCAGCAGTCACGGCTACGAGCAGTACTTC.